The rows below give T cell receptor beta chains drawn from one sample of a study of T-cell memory formation after mild COVID-19. One entry per CDR3 protein, called by TCRdb with MiXCR from the 5' RACE reads. This sample yields about 210,000 distinct CDR3 sequences, of which 10% are seen a single time; around 3.3% belongs to the top ten. The sample comprised PBMCs or a T cell subset sorted from them (not recorded which). These receptors all come from a man between 18 and 29 years old who had mild COVID-19 (a few samples of this study predate the infection). Cell type and time point are not known. The CDR3 runs from the conserved cysteine through the conserved F or W. D genes are given only for firm matches. The listing skips clone size in some rows; elsewhere it reads once, few, many or a size class.

cdr3_nt: TGCAGTGCTAGAGATCAGAGGACAGGGGGCACCGGGGAGCTGTTTTTT; cdr3_aa: CSARDQRTGGTGELFF; clone_size: .; v_call: TRBV20-1; d_call: TRBD1; j_call: TRBJ2-2
cdr3_nt: TGCAGCGTAGTAACTGGAAACACCATATATTTT; cdr3_aa: CSVVTGNTIYF; clone_size: few; v_call: TRBV29-1; d_call: .; j_call: TRBJ1-3
cdr3_nt: TGCAGTGCTAGGGGACAGGTCTACGAGCAGTACTTC; cdr3_aa: CSARGQVYEQYF; clone_size: .; v_call: TRBV20-1; d_call: TRBD1; j_call: TRBJ2-7
cdr3_nt: TGTGCCAGCAGTTTCGGGGGCACTAGCAATCAGCCCCAGCATTTT; cdr3_aa: CASSFGGTSNQPQHF; clone_size: few; v_call: TRBV28; d_call: .; j_call: TRBJ1-5
cdr3_nt: TGCACCATCAAGGTTGCGGAAAAACTGTTTTTT; cdr3_aa: CTIKVAEKLFF; clone_size: .; v_call: TRBV20-1; d_call: .; j_call: TRBJ1-4
cdr3_nt: TGTGCCAGCAGTCGGGAGGTGGACACTGAAGCTTTCTTT; cdr3_aa: CASSREVDTEAFF; clone_size: few; v_call: TRBV6-4; d_call: .; j_call: TRBJ1-1
cdr3_nt: TGTGCCAGCAGTGAAGAAATCGGGGCCTATGGCTACACCTTC; cdr3_aa: CASSEEIGAYGYTF; clone_size: .; v_call: TRBV2; d_call: .; j_call: TRBJ1-2
cdr3_nt: TGTGCCAGCTGCATGAACACTGAAGCTTTCTTT; cdr3_aa: CASCMNTEAFF; clone_size: few; v_call: TRBV6-2/TRBV6-3; d_call: .; j_call: TRBJ1-1
cdr3_nt: TGCAGTGCTGGTATAGAATGGCAGGGCTATTCACCCCTCCACTTT; cdr3_aa: CSAGIEWQGYSPLHF; clone_size: .; v_call: TRBV20-1; d_call: .; j_call: TRBJ1-6
cdr3_nt: TGCGCCAGCAGCTTGGCCCGGGCCTTCACCGGGGAGCTGTTTTTT; cdr3_aa: CASSLARAFTGELFF; clone_size: .; v_call: TRBV5-1; d_call: .; j_call: TRBJ2-2
cdr3_nt: TGCAGTGCCGGGACTAGCGGGGGGGCCGTGGAGACCCAGTACTTC; cdr3_aa: CSAGTSGGAVETQYF; clone_size: few; v_call: TRBV20-1; d_call: TRBD2; j_call: TRBJ2-5
cdr3_nt: TGCGCCAGCAGCTCGGGTCGAGTTCCCCGAGGCACAGATACGCAGTATTTT; cdr3_aa: CASSSGRVPRGTDTQYF; clone_size: .; v_call: TRBV5-1; d_call: .; j_call: TRBJ2-3
cdr3_nt: TGTGCCAGCAATTGGGCTACCGAAAAACTGTTTTTT; cdr3_aa: CASNWATEKLFF; clone_size: .; v_call: TRBV25-1; d_call: .; j_call: TRBJ1-4
cdr3_nt: TGTGCCAGCAGTTCCCCTAGCGGCAACAACAATGAGCAGTTCTTC; cdr3_aa: CASSSPSGNNNEQFF; clone_size: .; v_call: TRBV28; d_call: TRBD2; j_call: TRBJ2-1
cdr3_nt: TGTGCCAGCAGTTCCGAGGGTTCTGATTCACCCCTCCACTTT; cdr3_aa: CASSSEGSDSPLHF; clone_size: .; v_call: TRBV6-5; d_call: .; j_call: TRBJ1-6
cdr3_nt: TGTGCCAGCAGCACGACAGGGGCTAGCAATCAGCCCCAGCATTTT; cdr3_aa: CASSTTGASNQPQHF; clone_size: few; v_call: TRBV12-3/TRBV12-4; d_call: TRBD1; j_call: TRBJ1-5
cdr3_nt: TGTGCCAGCAGTGCTTTAAGAGGGGAGGGATACTCCGTTACAGATACGCAGTATTTT; cdr3_aa: CASSALRGEGYSVTDTQYF; clone_size: .; v_call: TRBV27; d_call: TRBD2; j_call: TRBJ2-3
cdr3_nt: TGCGCCAGCAGCATCCGGGACAGGGTGAACACCGGGGAGCTGTTTTTT; cdr3_aa: CASSIRDRVNTGELFF; clone_size: .; v_call: TRBV4-1; d_call: TRBD1; j_call: TRBJ2-2
cdr3_nt: TGCAGTGCTAGAGATTGGGGACAGGGTATGAACATTCAGTACTTC; cdr3_aa: CSARDWGQGMNIQYF; clone_size: few; v_call: TRBV20-1; d_call: TRBD1; j_call: TRBJ2-4
cdr3_nt: TGTGCCAGCAGTTTCACGGGGGGGCCCCATGAGCAGTTCTTC; cdr3_aa: CASSFTGGPHEQFF; clone_size: few; v_call: TRBV6-2/TRBV6-3; d_call: TRBD2; j_call: TRBJ2-1
cdr3_nt: TGTGCCAGCAGTTCGAGGGGGAGCGGGACGGACGCTTTCTTT; cdr3_aa: CASSSRGSGTDAFF; clone_size: few; v_call: TRBV6-6; d_call: .; j_call: TRBJ1-1
cdr3_nt: TGTGCCAGCAGGCTCCCGGCTAGCGGGGGGGAAAGTGGGGACACCGGGGAGCTGTTTTTT; cdr3_aa: CASRLPASGGESGDTGELFF; clone_size: few; v_call: TRBV21-1; d_call: .; j_call: TRBJ2-2
cdr3_nt: TGCGCCAGCGAACCACCAGCAGACCAAGAGACCCAGTACTTC; cdr3_aa: CASEPPADQETQYF; clone_size: few; v_call: TRBV23-1; d_call: .; j_call: TRBJ2-5
cdr3_nt: TGTGCCAGCAGTTTATTCCAAAACAGGGTGGTAAATAATTCACCCCTCCACTTT; cdr3_aa: CASSLFQNRVVNNSPLHF; clone_size: .; v_call: TRBV27; d_call: .; j_call: TRBJ1-6
cdr3_nt: TGCGCCAGCAGCTTGGAGGGGTCCGCGGATACGCAGTATTTT; cdr3_aa: CASSLEGSADTQYF; clone_size: few; v_call: TRBV5-1; d_call: .; j_call: TRBJ2-3
cdr3_nt: TGCGCCAGCAGCACGTCCCTTCTAGCGGGGGGGAACACCGGGGAGCTGTTTTTT; cdr3_aa: CASSTSLLAGGNTGELFF; clone_size: .; v_call: TRBV4-3; d_call: TRBD2; j_call: TRBJ2-2
cdr3_nt: TGTGCCAGCAGCTTAAAGGGGCTGGGCACTGAAGCTTTCTTT; cdr3_aa: CASSLKGLGTEAFF; clone_size: .; v_call: TRBV7-9; d_call: .; j_call: TRBJ1-1
cdr3_nt: TGTGCCAGCAGTTTCAGGGGTTGGGGCAATCAGCCCCAGCATTTT; cdr3_aa: CASSFRGWGNQPQHF; clone_size: few; v_call: TRBV12-3/TRBV12-4; d_call: .; j_call: TRBJ1-5
cdr3_nt: TGCGCCAGCAGCATGACAGGTGGCCCCTACGAGCAGTACTTC; cdr3_aa: CASSMTGGPYEQYF; clone_size: .; v_call: TRBV5-1; d_call: .; j_call: TRBJ2-7
cdr3_nt: TGCGCCAGCAGCTTGGCTGCGGGGGTGAAGACTGAAGCTTTCTTT; cdr3_aa: CASSLAAGVKTEAFF; clone_size: few; v_call: TRBV5-1; d_call: .; j_call: TRBJ1-1
cdr3_nt: TGTGCCACCAGCAGTCCTCGGGGGGGGAATGAGCAGTTCTTC; cdr3_aa: CATSSPRGGNEQFF; clone_size: few; v_call: TRBV15; d_call: TRBD2; j_call: TRBJ2-1
cdr3_nt: TGTGCCAGCAGTCCGGGACCCGGGGAGCTGTTTTTT; cdr3_aa: CASSPGPGELFF; clone_size: few; v_call: TRBV12-3/TRBV12-4; d_call: .; j_call: TRBJ2-2
cdr3_nt: TGTGCCAGCAGTTTGGGGGGGTCCGGACTAACCTACGAGCAGTACTTC; cdr3_aa: CASSLGGSGLTYEQYF; clone_size: .; v_call: TRBV28; d_call: TRBD2; j_call: TRBJ2-7
cdr3_nt: TGTGCCAGCAGCCTGCTGGCGGGGGACTACGAGCAGTACTTC; cdr3_aa: CASSLLAGDYEQYF; clone_size: .; v_call: TRBV7-9; d_call: TRBD2; j_call: TRBJ2-7
cdr3_nt: TGTGCCAGCAGCCACTTCGCGGGACTCCCCCTCGGGGGCTCCTACAATGAGCAGTTCTTC; cdr3_aa: CASSHFAGLPLGGSYNEQFF; clone_size: .; v_call: TRBV4-2; d_call: .; j_call: TRBJ2-1
cdr3_nt: TGTGCCAGCAGCTTTCTCCGCGGCGGGGAGCTGTTTTTT; cdr3_aa: CASSFLRGGELFF; clone_size: few; v_call: TRBV7-3; d_call: .; j_call: TRBJ2-2
cdr3_nt: TGTGCCAGCAGAGATCGCGGGGGGCGCTCCTACAATGAGCAGTTCTTC; cdr3_aa: CASRDRGGRSYNEQFF; clone_size: few; v_call: TRBV6-6; d_call: TRBD2; j_call: TRBJ2-1
cdr3_nt: TGCGCCAGCAGCCAAGCCGGAACCTACGAGCAGTACTTC; cdr3_aa: CASSQAGTYEQYF; clone_size: few; v_call: TRBV4-3; d_call: .; j_call: TRBJ2-7
cdr3_nt: TGCAGCGTTGGACAGGTGTCTAGGCAGCCCCAGCATTTT; cdr3_aa: CSVGQVSRQPQHF; clone_size: few; v_call: TRBV29-1; d_call: .; j_call: TRBJ1-5
cdr3_nt: TGTGCCAGCGAGATCTACAATGAGCAGTTCTTC; cdr3_aa: CASEIYNEQFF; clone_size: few; v_call: TRBV2; d_call: .; j_call: TRBJ2-1
cdr3_nt: TGTGCCAGCAGTTTAGAGGGCAGTCACGGCTACACCTTC; cdr3_aa: CASSLEGSHGYTF; clone_size: once; v_call: TRBV12-3/TRBV12-4; d_call: .; j_call: TRBJ1-2
cdr3_nt: TGTGCCAGTAGTCTGACTAGCGGGGGCCCTTACCACGAGCAGTACTTC; cdr3_aa: CASSLTSGGPYHEQYF; clone_size: .; v_call: TRBV19; d_call: TRBD2; j_call: TRBJ2-7
cdr3_nt: TGTGCCATCAGAGCTGGAGCAGGGGACGACTATGGCTACACCTTC; cdr3_aa: CAIRAGAGDDYGYTF; clone_size: many; v_call: TRBV10-3; d_call: .; j_call: TRBJ1-2
cdr3_nt: TGTGCCAGTCAAACTAGCGGGGGGGCCGGTACGCAGTATTTT; cdr3_aa: CASQTSGGAGTQYF; clone_size: few; v_call: TRBV19; d_call: TRBD2; j_call: TRBJ2-3
cdr3_nt: TGTGCCAGCAGTTACACAGGGGGCGGGGGTCAGCCCCAGCATTTT; cdr3_aa: CASSYTGGGGQPQHF; clone_size: .; v_call: TRBV6-5; d_call: TRBD1; j_call: TRBJ1-5
cdr3_nt: TGTGCCAGCAACTCCCGGACGGGGACAGGGTTTTCACCCCTCCACTTT; cdr3_aa: CASNSRTGTGFSPLHF; clone_size: .; v_call: TRBV5-6; d_call: TRBD1; j_call: TRBJ1-6
cdr3_nt: TGTGCCAGCAGCTCCTGGACGGATGTAGAGACCCAGTACTTC; cdr3_aa: CASSSWTDVETQYF; clone_size: few; v_call: TRBV27; d_call: .; j_call: TRBJ2-5
cdr3_nt: TGCGCCAGCAGCTTGGAACGAGGCCAGGGAAACACCATATATTTT; cdr3_aa: CASSLERGQGNTIYF; clone_size: .; v_call: TRBV5-1; d_call: .; j_call: TRBJ1-3
cdr3_nt: TGTGCCAGCAGCCCAGCGAGACTAGCGGGGGGGCGAGATACGCAGTATTTT; cdr3_aa: CASSPARLAGGRDTQYF; clone_size: many; v_call: TRBV7-2; d_call: TRBD2; j_call: TRBJ2-3
cdr3_nt: TGTGCCAGCAGCTTAGCCGTAGCGATTAGGGCCTTC; cdr3_aa: CASSLAVAIRAF; clone_size: few; v_call: TRBV7-8; d_call: .; j_call: TRBJ1-2
cdr3_nt: TGTGCCAGCAGTTACTCGTCGGGCGGGAGGATTGAAAAACTGTTTTTT; cdr3_aa: CASSYSSGGRIEKLFF; clone_size: .; v_call: TRBV6-2/TRBV6-3; d_call: .; j_call: TRBJ1-4
cdr3_nt: TGCAGCCCCTCGGACAGGGAGGGAGGCTACACCTTC; cdr3_aa: CSPSDREGGYTF; clone_size: .; v_call: TRBV29-1; d_call: TRBD1; j_call: TRBJ1-2
cdr3_nt: TGTGCCAGCAGCTTCACCCTGACCGGGACAGGGGGGACAGATACGCAGTATTTT; cdr3_aa: CASSFTLTGTGGTDTQYF; clone_size: many; v_call: TRBV7-2; d_call: TRBD1; j_call: TRBJ2-3
cdr3_nt: TGCAGTGCTAGAGAGGATTCACCCCTCCACTTT; cdr3_aa: CSAREDSPLHF; clone_size: few; v_call: TRBV20-1; d_call: .; j_call: TRBJ1-6
cdr3_nt: TGTGCCAGCAGCCTCGATCAGAGTAACACCGGGGAGCTGTTTTTT; cdr3_aa: CASSLDQSNTGELFF; clone_size: .; v_call: TRBV3-1; d_call: .; j_call: TRBJ2-2
cdr3_nt: TGTGCCAGCAGTTGGCTGGGGAGGACTGAAGCTTTCTTT; cdr3_aa: CASSWLGRTEAFF; clone_size: many; v_call: TRBV6-5; d_call: .; j_call: TRBJ1-1
cdr3_nt: TGTGCCAGCAGCAAACCAGGGGGCAATGAAAAACTGTTTTTT; cdr3_aa: CASSKPGGNEKLFF; clone_size: few; v_call: TRBV5-5; d_call: TRBD1; j_call: TRBJ1-4
cdr3_nt: TGCGCCAGCAAAGGGGTGCTTGGGGCCAACGTCCTGACTTTC; cdr3_aa: CASKGVLGANVLTF; clone_size: .; v_call: TRBV5-1; d_call: .; j_call: TRBJ2-6
cdr3_nt: TGTGCCAGCAGCTTAGGCCCGGACAGTTACTACGAGCAGTACTTC; cdr3_aa: CASSLGPDSYYEQYF; clone_size: .; v_call: TRBV11-2; d_call: .; j_call: TRBJ2-7
cdr3_nt: TGTGCCAGCAGCCAGGGACAGTACAATGAGCAGTTCTTC; cdr3_aa: CASSQGQYNEQFF; clone_size: few; v_call: TRBV7-2; d_call: TRBD1; j_call: TRBJ2-1